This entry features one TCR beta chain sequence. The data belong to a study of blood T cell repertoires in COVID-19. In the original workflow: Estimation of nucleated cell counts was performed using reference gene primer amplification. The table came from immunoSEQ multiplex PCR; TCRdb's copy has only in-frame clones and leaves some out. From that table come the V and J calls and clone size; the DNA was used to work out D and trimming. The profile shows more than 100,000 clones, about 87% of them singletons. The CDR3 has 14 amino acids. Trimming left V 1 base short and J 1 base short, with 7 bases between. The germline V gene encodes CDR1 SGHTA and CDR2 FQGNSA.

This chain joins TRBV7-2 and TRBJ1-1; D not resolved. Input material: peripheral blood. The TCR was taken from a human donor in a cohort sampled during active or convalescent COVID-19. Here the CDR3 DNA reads TGTGCCAGCAGCTTAGTTGAGGGGAACACTGAAGCTTTCTTT. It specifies CASSLVEGNTEAFF.